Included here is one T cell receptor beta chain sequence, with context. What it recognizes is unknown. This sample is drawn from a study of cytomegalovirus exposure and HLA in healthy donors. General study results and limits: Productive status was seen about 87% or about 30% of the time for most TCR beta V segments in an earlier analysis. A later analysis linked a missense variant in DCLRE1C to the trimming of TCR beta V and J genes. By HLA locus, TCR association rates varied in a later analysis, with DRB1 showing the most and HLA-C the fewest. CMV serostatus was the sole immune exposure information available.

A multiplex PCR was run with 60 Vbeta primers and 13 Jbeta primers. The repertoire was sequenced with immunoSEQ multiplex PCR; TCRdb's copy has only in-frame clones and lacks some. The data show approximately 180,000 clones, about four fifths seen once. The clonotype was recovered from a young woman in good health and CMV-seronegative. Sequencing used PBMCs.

CDR3 amino acids: CASSEALRREPRGYTF. The DNA of the CDR3 is TGTGCCAGCAGTGAAGCGCTTCGCAGGGAACCCAGAGGCTACACCTTC. The J gene is TRBJ1-2, the V gene TRBV6-1, with D possibly TRBD1 on 5 matching bases. From germline, CDR1 is MNHNS and CDR2 SASEGT. CDR3 size: 16 residues. Trimming took 0 bases from V and 8 from J, leaving 19 bases between them.